The T cell receptor (beta chain) under discussion was sequenced for a study of shared clonotypes between healthy human individuals. Study overall: With ages of 18 to 49, the donors were a couple of women and a few men. Regarding the study as a whole: Researchers sampled blood only, noting tissue repertoires likely differ. The genetic and exposure-history diversity represented was limited by few donors.

The CDR3 has 15 amino acids. Germline-derived CDR1 and CDR2 are MNHEY and SVGAGI. Trimming stripped 6 bases from V and 2 bases from J, with 16 bases between. The study used about 90 million PBMCs per unsorted sample for genomic DNA. Assay: immunoSEQ multiplex PCR; the TCRdb copy retains only in-frame clones and omits some. Among about half a million clones listed, 79% were seen once. Notes on this clone: What it recognizes is unknown.

This chain connects TRBV6-5 to TRBJ2-5; D unclear. What was sequenced was PBMCs. This sequence was found in a woman in her thirties or forties in good health. Some clones in this sample may be carry-over from other donors' samples. CDR3 DNA sequence: TGTGCCAGCAGAGCGCTCCAACACAAGCAAGAGACCCAGTACTTC. Translating it yields CASRALQHKQETQYF.